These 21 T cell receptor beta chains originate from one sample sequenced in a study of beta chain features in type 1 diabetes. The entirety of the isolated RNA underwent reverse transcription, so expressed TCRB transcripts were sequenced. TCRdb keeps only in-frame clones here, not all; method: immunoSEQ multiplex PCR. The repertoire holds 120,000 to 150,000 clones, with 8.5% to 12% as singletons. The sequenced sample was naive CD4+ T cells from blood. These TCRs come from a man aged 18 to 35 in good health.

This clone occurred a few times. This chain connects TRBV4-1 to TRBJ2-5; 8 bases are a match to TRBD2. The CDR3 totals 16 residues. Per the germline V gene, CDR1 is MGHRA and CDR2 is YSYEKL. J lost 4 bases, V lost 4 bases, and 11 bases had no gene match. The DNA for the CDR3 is TGCGCCAGCAGCCGCGCACCGGGAGGGGAAGGAGAGACCCAGTACTTC. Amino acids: CASSRAPGGEGETQYF.

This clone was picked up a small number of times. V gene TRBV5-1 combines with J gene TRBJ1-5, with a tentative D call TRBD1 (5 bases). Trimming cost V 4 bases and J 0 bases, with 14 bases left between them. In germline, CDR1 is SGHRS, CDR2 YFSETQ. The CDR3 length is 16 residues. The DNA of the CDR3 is TGCGCCAGCAGCCCACATGGAGACAGTAGCAATCAGCCCCAGCATTTT. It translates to CASSPHGDSSNQPQHF.

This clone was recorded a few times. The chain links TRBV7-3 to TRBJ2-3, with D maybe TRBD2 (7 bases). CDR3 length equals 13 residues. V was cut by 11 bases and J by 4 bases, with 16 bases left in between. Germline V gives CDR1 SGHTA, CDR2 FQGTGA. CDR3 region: CASSSGGPDTQYF. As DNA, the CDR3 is TGTGCCTCGTCGTCGGGGGGCCCAGATACGCAGTATTTT.

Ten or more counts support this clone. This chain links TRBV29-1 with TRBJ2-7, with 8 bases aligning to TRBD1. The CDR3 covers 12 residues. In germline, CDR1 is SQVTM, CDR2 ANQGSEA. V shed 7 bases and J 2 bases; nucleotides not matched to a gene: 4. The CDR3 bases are TGCAGCGCCCGACAGGGGACCTACGAGCAGTACTTC. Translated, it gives CSARQGTYEQYF.

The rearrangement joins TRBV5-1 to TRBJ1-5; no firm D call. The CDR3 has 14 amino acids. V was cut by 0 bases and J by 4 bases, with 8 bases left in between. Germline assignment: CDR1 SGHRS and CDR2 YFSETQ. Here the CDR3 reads CASSLEGANQPQHF. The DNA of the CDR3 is TGCGCCAGCAGCTTGGAGGGAGCTAATCAGCCCCAGCATTTT.

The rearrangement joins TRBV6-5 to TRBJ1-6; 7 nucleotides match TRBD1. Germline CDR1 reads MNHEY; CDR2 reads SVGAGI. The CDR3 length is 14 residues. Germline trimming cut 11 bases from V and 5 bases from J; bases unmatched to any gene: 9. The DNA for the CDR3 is TGTGCCTGCGCCTACCAGGGGGATAATTCACCCCTCCACTTT. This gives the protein CACAYQGDNSPLHF.

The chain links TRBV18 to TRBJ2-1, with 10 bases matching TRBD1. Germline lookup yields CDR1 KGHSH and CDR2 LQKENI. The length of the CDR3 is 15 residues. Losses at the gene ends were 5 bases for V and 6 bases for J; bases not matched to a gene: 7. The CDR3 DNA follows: TGTGCCAGCTCAACCAGGGACAGGGGTGGCAATGAGCAGTTCTTC. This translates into CASSTRDRGGNEQFF.

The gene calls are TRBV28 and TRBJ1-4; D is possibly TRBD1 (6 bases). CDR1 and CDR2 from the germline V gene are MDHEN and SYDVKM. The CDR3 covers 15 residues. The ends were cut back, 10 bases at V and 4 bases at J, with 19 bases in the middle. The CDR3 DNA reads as TGTGCCACCACCGTCGGTGGACAGTTTAATGAAAAACTGTTTTTT. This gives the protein CATTVGGQFNEKLFF.

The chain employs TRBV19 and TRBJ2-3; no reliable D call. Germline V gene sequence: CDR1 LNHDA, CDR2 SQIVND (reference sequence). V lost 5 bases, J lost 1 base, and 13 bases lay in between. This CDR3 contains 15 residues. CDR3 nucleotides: TGTGCCAGTAGTCCCGTTTCCAGTCGCACAGATACGCAGTATTTT. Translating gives CASSPVSSRTDTQYF.

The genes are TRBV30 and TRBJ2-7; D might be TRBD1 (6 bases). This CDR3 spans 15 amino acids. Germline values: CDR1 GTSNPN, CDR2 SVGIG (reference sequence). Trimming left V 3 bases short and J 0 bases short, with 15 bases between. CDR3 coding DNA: TGTGCCTGGAGCGCTAATACAGGGCTCTCCTACGAGCAGTACTTC. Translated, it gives CAWSANTGLSYEQYF.

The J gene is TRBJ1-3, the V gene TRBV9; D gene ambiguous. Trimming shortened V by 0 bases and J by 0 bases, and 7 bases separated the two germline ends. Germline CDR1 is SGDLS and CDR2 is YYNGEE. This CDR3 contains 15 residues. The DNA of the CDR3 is TGTGCCAGCAGCGTAGGACAAGGCTCTGGAAACACCATATATTTT. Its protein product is CASSVGQGSGNTIYF.

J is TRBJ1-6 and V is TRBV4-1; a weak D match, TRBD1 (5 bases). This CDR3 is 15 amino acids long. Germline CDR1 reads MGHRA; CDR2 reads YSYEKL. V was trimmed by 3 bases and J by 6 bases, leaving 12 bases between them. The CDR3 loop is CASSQAGLVNSPLHF. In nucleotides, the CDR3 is TGCGCCAGCAGCCAGGCGGGACTGGTTAATTCACCCCTCCACTTT.

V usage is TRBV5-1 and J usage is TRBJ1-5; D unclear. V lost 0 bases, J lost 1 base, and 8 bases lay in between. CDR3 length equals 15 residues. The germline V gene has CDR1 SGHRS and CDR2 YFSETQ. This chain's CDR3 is CASSLGAESNQPQHF. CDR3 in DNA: TGCGCCAGCAGCTTGGGGGCAGAGAGCAATCAGCCCCAGCATTTT.

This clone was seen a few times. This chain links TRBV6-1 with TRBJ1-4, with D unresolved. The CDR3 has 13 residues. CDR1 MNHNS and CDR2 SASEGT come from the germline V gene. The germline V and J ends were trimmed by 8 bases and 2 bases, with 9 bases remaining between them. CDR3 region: CASGRRTNEKLFF. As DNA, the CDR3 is TGTGCCAGCGGAAGGAGGACTAATGAAAAACTGTTTTTT.

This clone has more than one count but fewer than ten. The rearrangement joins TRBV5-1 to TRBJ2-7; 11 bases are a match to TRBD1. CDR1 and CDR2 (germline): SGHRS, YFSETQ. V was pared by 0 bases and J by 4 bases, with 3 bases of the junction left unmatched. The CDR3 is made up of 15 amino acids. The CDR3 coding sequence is TGCGCCAGCAGCTTGGGGGGACAGGGGGTGTACGAGCAGTACTTC. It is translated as CASSLGGQGVYEQYF.

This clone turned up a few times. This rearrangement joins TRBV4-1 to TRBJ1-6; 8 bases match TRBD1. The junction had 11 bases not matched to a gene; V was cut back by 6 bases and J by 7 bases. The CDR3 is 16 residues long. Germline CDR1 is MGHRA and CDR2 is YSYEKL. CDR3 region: CASSSDSGTGNSPLHF. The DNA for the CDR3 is TGCGCCAGCAGTTCTGATTCCGGGACAGGAAATTCACCCCTCCACTTT.

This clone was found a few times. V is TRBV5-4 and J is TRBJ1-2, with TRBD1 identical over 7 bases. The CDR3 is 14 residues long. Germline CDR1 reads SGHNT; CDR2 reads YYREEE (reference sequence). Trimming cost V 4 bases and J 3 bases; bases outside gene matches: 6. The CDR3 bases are TGTGCCAGCAGCCTGGACAGGACGGACTATGGCTACACCTTC. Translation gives CASSLDRTDYGYTF.

CDR3 protein: CASSSSGTARTDTQYF. The CDR3 DNA is TGTGCCAGCAGCTCCTCCGGGACAGCGCGCACAGATACGCAGTATTTT. This sequence joins TRBV5-5 and TRBJ2-3; 7 nucleotides agree with TRBD1. The CDR3 contains 16 residues. Trimming took 3 bases from V and 1 from J; bases not matched to a gene: 8. CDR1 is SGHKS, CDR2 YYEKEE, per germline (reference sequence).

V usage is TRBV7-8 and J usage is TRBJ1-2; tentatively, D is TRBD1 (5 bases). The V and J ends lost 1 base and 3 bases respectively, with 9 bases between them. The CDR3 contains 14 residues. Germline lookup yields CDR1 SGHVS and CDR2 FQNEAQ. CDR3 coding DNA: TGTGCCAGCAGCTTAGTGGGGACTGACTATGGCTACACCTTC. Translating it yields CASSLVGTDYGYTF.

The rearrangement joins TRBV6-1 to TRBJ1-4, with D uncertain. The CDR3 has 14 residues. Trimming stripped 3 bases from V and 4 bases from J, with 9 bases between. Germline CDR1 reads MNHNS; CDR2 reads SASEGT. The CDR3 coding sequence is TGTGCCAGCAGTGATAACAGTGTTAATGAAAAACTGTTTTTT. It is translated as CASSDNSVNEKLFF.

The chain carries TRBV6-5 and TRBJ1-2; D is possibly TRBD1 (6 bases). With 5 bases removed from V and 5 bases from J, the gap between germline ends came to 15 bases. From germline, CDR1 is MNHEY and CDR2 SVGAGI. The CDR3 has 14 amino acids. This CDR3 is CASSQGLGDYGYTF. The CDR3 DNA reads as TGTGCCAGCAGTCAGGGGTTAGGGGATTATGGCTACACCTTC.